The subject of this entry is one TCR beta chain. This sample stems from a study of blood T cell repertoires in COVID-19. Study-wide background: There were acute and convalescent COVID-19 samples, and they came from the United States, Italy and Spain. The analysed material was cDNA or gDNA that came from T cells, B-cell-depleted T cells, or PBMCs.

Authors' data handling: How many nucleated cells were present was estimated from reference gene primer amplification. The data were produced by immunoSEQ multiplex PCR, yet TCRdb's version contains in-frame clones alone and is incomplete. The V and J calls and the clone size are those of that table, but D and trimming were determined from the DNA. The repertoire holds roughly 320,000 clones, with 85% to 90% as singletons. The CDR3 is 15 residues long. V gave up 7 bases and J gave up 3 bases; unmatched junction bases: 11. Germline values: CDR1 LGHDT, CDR2 YNNKEL (reference sequence). Input material: peripheral blood. The clonotype was recovered from a woman in her forties or fifties with COVID-19, enrolled during active disease. The V call is TRBV3-1 (or the pseudogene TRBV3-2), the J call TRBJ1-1; TRBD1 matches 7 bases. The CDR3 is CASTPIRGFDTEAFF. CDR3 nucleotide sequence: TGTGCCAGCACCCCGATCAGGGGGTTCGACACTGAAGCTTTCTTT.